This entry lists 24 T cell receptor beta chains sequenced from one sample in a study of shared clonotypes between healthy human individuals. TCRdb keeps only in-frame clones here, not all; method: immunoSEQ multiplex PCR. The data show more than 850,000 clones, around 78% seen once. The sample comprised memory CD4+ T cells from PBMCs. Subset noted: CD45RA-negative fraction. Source of these receptors: a man in his late teens or twenties in good health. Some clones in this sample may be carry-over from other donors' samples.

CDR3 in DNA: TGCGCCAGCAGCCGCGGTGGTAACCCAGGCCAAGAGACCCAGTACTTC. Translating gives CASSRGGNPGQETQYF. This chain uses TRBV5-1 with TRBJ2-5; D call uncertain. Germline V gene data show CDR1 as SGHRS and CDR2 as YFSETQ. The length of the CDR3 is 16 residues. Trimming took off 4 bases at V and 1 base at J, with 17 bases between the two ends. The variable domain in full, completed from reference TRBV5-1 and TRBJ2-5, reads KAGVTQTPRYLIKTRGQQVTLSCSPISGHRSVSWYQQTPGQGLQFLFEYFSETQRNKGNFPGRFSGRQFSNSRSEMNVSTLELGDSALYLCASSRGGNPGQETQYFGPGTRLLVL.

This clone was recorded at least ten times. This chain uses TRBV9 with TRBJ2-3; 8 nucleotides match TRBD1. The CDR3 consists of 16 residues. Germline V gene sequence: CDR1 SGDLS, CDR2 YYNGEE. J was trimmed by 2 bases and V by 1 base; bases with no gene match: 6. The CDR3 is CASSVQGADDTDTQYF. The CDR3 DNA sequence: TGTGCCAGCAGCGTACAGGGGGCGGACGACACAGATACGCAGTATTTT.

The chain has TRBV7-3 and TRBJ2-3, with 13 bases that match TRBD2. Unmatched junction bases numbered 1, after V lost 3 bases and J lost 1 base. Per the germline V gene, CDR1 is SGHTA and CDR2 is FQGTGA. The CDR3 is 16 amino acids. DNA of the CDR3: TGTGCCAGCAGCTTCGGGACTAGCGGGGGCACAGATACGCAGTATTTT. Its translation: CASSFGTSGGTDTQYF. Full variable domain (outside the CDR3, taken from reference TRBV7-3 and TRBJ2-3): GAGVSQTPSNKVTEKGKYVELRCDPISGHTALYWYRQSLGQGPEFLIYFQGTGAADDSGLPNDRFFAVRPEGSVSTLKIQRTERGDSAVYLCASSFGTSGGTDTQYFGPGTRLTVL.

Comment on this clone: Other nucleotide sequences from this sample produce the same CDR3. The genes are TRBV28 and TRBJ1-1; a possible D gene is TRBD1 (6 bases). Germline values: CDR1 MDHEN, CDR2 SYDVKM. Between the trimmed V and J ends, which lost 7 bases and 4 bases, there was a span of 13 bases. The length of the CDR3 is 13 residues. The chain's CDR3 is CASTRGGGTEAFF. In nucleotides, the CDR3 is TGTGCCAGCACCAGGGGTGGTGGCACTGAAGCTTTCTTT.

A single count supports this clone. J is TRBJ1-2 and V is TRBV4-1; 7 bases line up with TRBD1. CDR3 size: 17 residues. CDR1 is MGHRA, CDR2 YSYEKL, per germline. Unmatched junction bases numbered 10, after V lost 1 base and J lost 2 bases. The DNA of the CDR3 is TGCGCCAGCAGCCAAGCACAACGGGACAGATCCAACTATGGCTACACCTTC. Protein sequence: CASSQAQRDRSNYGYTF.

The J gene is TRBJ2-6, the V gene TRBV14; tentative D call: TRBD2 (6 bases). Trimming removed 1 base at V and 4 bases at J, with 14 bases between. CDR1 is SGHDN and CDR2 is FVKESK in the germline V gene. The length of the CDR3 is 17 residues. CDR3 residues: CASSQGSGVPGANVLTF. CDR3 nucleotides: TGTGCCAGCAGCCAAGGGTCGGGAGTGCCAGGGGCCAACGTCCTGACTTTC.

V gene TRBV28 combines with J gene TRBJ2-7; D ambiguous. The CDR3 sequence is 15 residues long. Deletions cut 4 bases from V and 0 bases from J, with 13 bases between. Germline V gene lookup returns CDR1 MDHEN and CDR2 SYDVKM. CDR3 sequence (DNA): TGTGCCAGCAGTTACCCCTCGGTGAACTCCTACGAGCAGTACTTC. Its protein is CASSYPSVNSYEQYF. Supplemented by reference TRBV28 and TRBJ2-7, the full variable domain reads DVKVTQSSRYLVKRTGEKVFLECVQDMDHENMFWYRQDPGLGLRLIYFSYDVKMKEKGDIPEGYSVSREKKERFSLILESASTNQTSMYLCASSYPSVNSYEQYFGPGTRLTVT.

A note on this clone: This same CDR3 is encoded by further DNA sequences in the sample. This chain joins TRBV2 and TRBJ2-5; D call uncertain. This CDR3 comprises 12 residues. Germline CDR1 SNHLY, CDR2 FYNNEI. V was clipped by 3 bases and J by 5 bases, with 7 bases between them. CDR3 in amino acids: CASSDGRETQYF. Written as DNA, the CDR3 is TGTGCCAGCAGTGACGGCAGGGAGACCCAGTACTTC.

The rearrangement links TRBV7-8 to TRBJ1-3; possible D gene TRBD1, 5 bases. V was pared by 1 base and J by 0 bases, with 10 bases between. The CDR3 is made up of 16 amino acids. Germline loops: CDR1 SGHVS, CDR2 FQNEAQ. CDR3 DNA sequence: TGTGCCAGCAGCTTAGTTGGACACTCCTCTGGAAACACCATATATTTT. This codes for CASSLVGHSSGNTIYF. Based on the CDR3 plus reference TRBV7-8 and TRBJ1-3, the full variable domain is GAGVSQSPRYKVAKRGQDVALRCDPISGHVSLFWYQQALGQGPEFLTYFQNEAQLDKSGLPSDRFFAERPEGSVSTLKIQRTQQEDSAVYLCASSLVGHSSGNTIYFGEGSWLTVV.

The V and J genes are TRBV28 and TRBJ2-4; possible D gene TRBD2, 6 bases. The CDR3 has 15 residues. In germline, CDR1 is MDHEN, CDR2 SYDVKM. V lost 7 bases to trimming and J lost 0 bases, with 13 bases between them. CDR3 bases: TGTGCCAGCACCCGGCGGGAAATAGCCAAAAACATTCAGTACTTC. This codes for CASTRREIAKNIQYF. The full variable domain, rest sourced from reference TRBV28 and TRBJ2-4, is DVKVTQSSRYLVKRTGEKVFLECVQDMDHENMFWYRQDPGLGLRLIYFSYDVKMKEKGDIPEGYSVSREKKERFSLILESASTNQTSMYLCASTRREIAKNIQYFGAGTRLSVL.

This clone was picked up one time. This could be a read error, since a much larger clone is one nucleotide away. The rearrangement uses TRBV2 and TRBJ2-7, with D unresolved. The V gene's germline CDR1 is SNHLY and CDR2 FYNNEI. This CDR3 has 13 amino acids. This chain's CDR3 is CASSLGYSYEQHF. As DNA, the CDR3 is TGTGCCAGCAGTCTGGGGTACTCCTACGAGCAGCACTTC.

A few counts support this clone. This chain links TRBV27 with TRBJ1-1, with D unclear. V was clipped by 2 bases and J by 1 base, with 11 bases between them. The germline V gene encodes CDR1 MNHEY and CDR2 SMNVEV (reference sequence). This CDR3 is built from 15 residues. This CDR3 reads CASSLRRASNTEAFF. The CDR3 DNA is TGTGCCAGCAGTTTACGCCGGGCCTCGAACACTGAAGCTTTCTTT.

This chain connects TRBV6-5 to TRBJ1-1, with a weak D call TRBD1 (5 bases). The CDR3 is made up of 13 amino acids. CDR1 is MNHEY, CDR2 SVGAGI, per germline. Deletions cut 4 bases from V and 4 bases from J, with 10 bases between. The CDR3 is CASSSGRSTEAFF. CDR3 sequence (DNA): TGTGCCAGCAGTTCAGGGAGGTCCACTGAAGCTTTCTTT.

The chain carries TRBV29-1 and TRBJ1-2; TRBD1 might be the D (6 bases). The V end lost 7 bases, the J end lost 6 bases, and 18 bases lay between the germline ends. There are 13 residues in the CDR3. The germline gives CDR1 SQVTM, CDR2 ANQGSEA. The CDR3 DNA reads TGCAGCGCCTCCGCGACAGGTTACGATGGCTACACCTTC. Its translation is CSASATGYDGYTF.

The chain carries TRBV5-1 and TRBJ2-3, with 7 bases matching TRBD2. The CDR3 runs 14 residues. Germline CDR1 reads SGHRS; CDR2 reads YFSETQ. With 3 bases clipped from V and 4 bases from J, the junction kept 5 bases outside the gene matches. The CDR3 nucleotides read TGCGCCAGCAGCTCCGCGGGAGCTTCAGATACGCAGTATTTT. Amino acids: CASSSAGASDTQYF. The whole variable domain, remainder taken from reference TRBV5-1 and TRBJ2-3, is KAGVTQTPRYLIKTRGQQVTLSCSPISGHRSVSWYQQTPGQGLQFLFEYFSETQRNKGNFPGRFSGRQFSNSRSEMNVSTLELGDSALYLCASSSAGASDTQYFGPGTRLTVL.

The rearrangement joins TRBV13 to TRBJ2-2, with D possibly TRBD2 on 5 matching bases. V lost 4 bases, J lost 7 bases, and 16 bases lay in between. Germline CDR1 PRHDT, CDR2 FYEKMQ (reference sequence). This CDR3 has 15 residues. The CDR3 nucleotides are TGTGCCAGCAGCTCTCCCAAAGGAGGTCACGGGGAGCTGTTTTTT. This encodes CASSSPKGGHGELFF.

The chain uses TRBV5-1 and TRBJ1-2; 12 nucleotides line up with TRBD1. J was trimmed by 8 bases and V by 2 bases; bases with no gene match: 4. The CDR3 is 14 amino acids. Germline V gene lookup returns CDR1 SGHRS and CDR2 YFSETQ. The CDR3 sequence is CASSFGTGGSGYTF. DNA of the CDR3: TGCGCCAGCAGCTTCGGGACAGGGGGCAGCGGCTACACCTTC.

The gene calls are TRBV9 and TRBJ2-7, with TRBD1 as a possible D gene (7 bases). The CDR3 is made up of 20 amino acids. V lost 0 bases and J lost 7, with 32 bases in between. Germline-derived CDR1 and CDR2 are SGDLS and YYNGEE. The CDR3 region is CASSVGIFMGGRQGDREQYF. The CDR3 DNA sequence: TGTGCCAGCAGCGTAGGCATCTTTATGGGGGGCCGACAGGGCGACCGGGAGCAGTACTTC. The whole variable domain, filled in from reference TRBV9 and TRBJ2-7, reads DSGVTQTPKHLITATGQRVTLRCSPRSGDLSVYWYQQSLDQGLQFLIQYYNGEERAKGNILERFSAQQFPDLHSELNLSSLELGDSALYFCASSVGIFMGGRQGDREQYFGPGTRLTVT.

The chain uses TRBV30 and TRBJ2-5, with 8 nucleotides matching TRBD1. Per the germline V gene, CDR1 is GTSNPN and CDR2 is SVGIG (reference sequence). J gave up 3 bases and V 2 bases, and 8 bases lay outside the gene matches. The CDR3 has 15 residues. The CDR3 loop is CAWSRAGTGEETQYF. CDR3 nucleotide sequence: TGTGCCTGGAGTAGGGCTGGGACAGGAGAAGAGACCCAGTACTTC.

The CDR3 spells CASSLIGRRGDTQYF. The DNA for the CDR3 is TGTGCCAGCAGCTTAATTGGGAGGAGGGGAGATACGCAGTATTTT. The genes are TRBV7-3 and TRBJ2-3; a weak D match, TRBD2 (6 bases). Looked up from germline, CDR1 is SGHTA and CDR2 is FQGTGA. The ends were cut back, 1 base at V and 5 bases at J, with 13 bases in the middle. The CDR3 contains 15 residues.

The V gene is TRBV7-2, the J gene TRBJ1-1; the D gene is possibly TRBD1 (6 bases). Germline CDR1 and CDR2: SGHTA and FQGNSA. Trimming pared 2 bases from V and 11 bases from J, leaving 15 bases between. This CDR3 region has 13 residues. The CDR3 DNA reads TGTGCCAGCAGCTTACGGGGGGGCGCGGAGGCTTTCTTT. Its translation: CASSLRGGAEAFF. The full variable domain, its missing parts supplied by reference TRBV7-2 and TRBJ1-1, is GAGVSQSPSNKVTEKGKDVELRCDPISGHTALYWYRQSLGQGLEFLIYFQGNSAPDKSGLPSDRFSAERTGGSVSTLTIQRTQQEDSAVYLCASSLRGGAEAFFGQGTRLTVV.

The chain links TRBV4-2 to TRBJ2-2; D remains ambiguous. The CDR3 has 14 amino acids. The germline CDR1 and CDR2 sequences are LGHNA and YNFKEQ. Trimming pared 4 bases from V and 0 bases from J, leaving 6 bases between. The CDR3 DNA reads TGTGCCAGCAGCCTAAACGCGAACACCGGGGAGCTGTTTTTT. Translated, it gives CASSLNANTGELFF.

The chain links TRBV5-4 to TRBJ2-7; TRBD2 agrees at 13 bases. CDR1 is SGHNT, CDR2 YYREEE, per germline (reference sequence). The V and J ends lost 0 bases and 6 bases, in that order; junction bases with no gene match: 3. The CDR3 is 15 residues long. The CDR3 sequence: CASSLAGLAGAEQYF. The DNA of the CDR3 is TGTGCCAGCAGCTTGGCTGGACTAGCGGGAGCCGAGCAGTACTTC. Full variable domain (rest looked up from reference TRBV5-4 and TRBJ2-7): ETGVTQSPTHLIKTRGQQVTLRCSSQSGHNTVSWYQQALGQGPQFIFQYYREEENGRGNFPPRFSGLQFPNYSSELNVNALELDDSALYLCASSLAGLAGAEQYFGPGTRLTVT.

This clone was seen just once. The chain combines TRBV19 with TRBJ1-3; a possible D gene is TRBD1 (6 bases). The CDR3 runs to 14 residues. V lost 6 bases and J lost 4, with 13 bases in between. Germline V gene sequence: CDR1 LNHDA, CDR2 SQIVND (reference sequence). Here the CDR3 reads CASRPGGAGNTIYF. DNA for the CDR3: TGTGCCAGTAGGCCCGGGGGCGCGGGAAACACCATATATTTT.